The next 31 T cell receptor beta chains were all read from a single sample in a study of T cell changes during pregnancy in multiple sclerosis. Produced via immunoSEQ multiplex PCR; TCRdb's table is partial and in-frame only. This table has around 42,000 clones, 75% to 95% appearing once. Sequenced material: CD4+ T cells from peripheral blood mononuclear cells, taken after pregnancy. The source is a female donor in good health, enrolled as a control in a pregnancy study.

The chain uses TRBV9 and TRBJ1-1; 8 nucleotides match TRBD1. Germline values: CDR1 SGDLS, CDR2 YYNGEE. The CDR3 has 15 amino acids. J lost 8 bases, V lost 4 bases, and 13 bases had no gene match. The CDR3 sequence: CASSPLQGAHGEAFF. The CDR3 nucleotides are TGTGCCAGCAGCCCACTCCAGGGGGCCCACGGGGAAGCTTTCTTT. Together with reference TRBV9 and TRBJ1-1, the CDR3 gives the full variable domain: DSGVTQTPKHLITATGQRVTLRCSPRSGDLSVYWYQQSLDQGLQFLIQYYNGEERAKGNILERFSAQQFPDLHSELNLSSLELGDSALYFCASSPLQGAHGEAFFGQGTRLTVV.

This sequence joins TRBV27 and TRBJ1-1, with 10 bases lining up with TRBD1. This CDR3 has 13 amino acids. Germline V gene lookup returns CDR1 MNHEY and CDR2 SMNVEV (reference sequence). With 3 bases clipped from V and 8 bases from J, the junction kept 3 bases outside the gene matches. In nucleotides, the CDR3 is TGTGCCAGCAGTTTCGGGACAGGGGCCGAAGCTTTCTTT. It yields the protein CASSFGTGAEAFF.

In DNA, the CDR3 is TGCAGCGTTGTGGGTAGCGGGAGGGCCCTAGAGACCCAGTACTTC. Translating it yields CSVVGSGRALETQYF. The chain joins TRBV29-1 to TRBJ2-5; 11 bases fit TRBD2. V was clipped by 4 bases and J by 4 bases; unmatched bases: 8. The CDR3 runs 15 residues. Germline CDR1 SQVTM, CDR2 ANQGSEA.

The chain recombines TRBV11-1 with TRBJ1-2, with D unresolved. In germline, CDR1 is SGHAT, CDR2 FQDESV (reference sequence). The V and J ends lost 5 bases and 8 bases respectively, with 9 bases between them. CDR3 size: 11 residues. CDR3 coding DNA: TGTGCCAGCAGCCTCGGAGCGGGCTACACCTTC. Its translation: CASSLGAGYTF.

The table lists this clone with a few counts. The chain uses TRBV20-1 and TRBJ1-6; D remains unclear. Looked up from germline, CDR1 is DFQATT and CDR2 is SNEGSKA (reference sequence). V lost 8 bases, J lost 8 bases, and 4 bases lay in between. The CDR3 length is 9 residues. CDR3 DNA sequence: TGCAGTCATCATTCACCCCTCCACTTT. This translates into CSHHSPLHF.

V usage is TRBV7-2 and J usage is TRBJ1-4; a weak D match, TRBD1 (6 bases). The CDR3 consists of 14 residues. Trimming cost V 5 bases and J 7 bases, with 14 bases left between them. Germline V gene sequence: CDR1 SGHTA, CDR2 FQGNSA. CDR3 sequence reads: CASSPGGAGEKLFF. The CDR3 nucleotides read TGTGCCAGCAGCCCCGGGGGGGCAGGTGAAAAACTGTTTTTT.

The J gene is TRBJ2-3, the V gene TRBV29-1, with TRBD1 as a possible D gene (5 bases). This CDR3 is 13 amino acids long. Per the germline V gene, CDR1 is SQVTM and CDR2 is ANQGSEA. Trimming removed 1 base at V and 4 bases at J, with 9 bases between. The CDR3, as DNA: TGCAGCGTTGAAGTTAGCAGGGCAGATACGCAGTATTTT. Protein product: CSVEVSRADTQYF.

The chain combines TRBV18 with TRBJ2-1, with D possibly matching TRBD2 (6 bases). This CDR3 has 14 amino acids. The germline gives CDR1 KGHSH, CDR2 LQKENI. V lost 6 bases, J lost 6 bases, and 15 bases lay in between. The DNA of the CDR3 is TGTGCCAGCTCGGCCGGGACTTTGTTCAATGAGCAGTTCTTC. Translation: CASSAGTLFNEQFF.

A single count supports this clone. The chain joins TRBV2 to TRBJ1-3; D perhaps matches TRBD1 (6 bases). This CDR3 has 14 amino acids. The germline V gene has CDR1 SNHLY and CDR2 FYNNEI. Trimming removed 6 bases from V and 0 bases from J, with 9 bases in between. CDR3 residues: CASSGQISGNTIYF. The CDR3, as DNA: TGTGCCAGCAGCGGACAGATCTCTGGAAACACCATATATTTT. Filled out from reference TRBV2 and TRBJ1-3, the complete variable domain reads EPEVTQTPSHQVTQMGQEVILRCVPISNHLYFYWYRQILGQKVEFLVSFYNNEISEKSEIFDDQFSVERPDGSNFTLKIRSTKLEDSAMYFCASSGQISGNTIYFGEGSWLTVV.

The chain carries TRBV30 and TRBJ1-2; D gene ambiguous. CDR3 length: 11 amino acids. Germline loops: CDR1 GTSNPN, CDR2 SVGIG (reference sequence). V was trimmed by 2 bases and J by 5 bases, leaving 6 bases between them. CDR3 nucleotide sequence: TGTGCCTGGAGTACGGGGTATGGCTACACCTTC. Its protein is CAWSTGYGYTF.

The chain recombines TRBV10-2 with TRBJ1-5; tentatively, D is TRBD1 (6 bases). The CDR3 spans 15 residues. The ends were cut back, 0 bases at V and 4 bases at J, with 10 bases in the middle. Germline CDR1 and CDR2: WSHSY and SAAADI. In DNA form, the CDR3 reads TGCGCCAGCAGTGAGTCAGGGACAAGGAATCAGCCCCAGCATTTT. Amino acid sequence: CASSESGTRNQPQHF.

This sequence joins TRBV5-1 and TRBJ1-1; TRBD1 matches at 11 bases. There are 13 residues in the CDR3. CDR1 and CDR2 from the germline V gene are SGHRS and YFSETQ. V gave up 3 bases and J gave up 6 bases; unmatched junction bases: 1. The CDR3 loop reads CASSWGQGAEAFF. In DNA, the CDR3 is TGCGCCAGCAGCTGGGGACAGGGGGCTGAAGCTTTCTTT.

The J gene is TRBJ1-4, the V gene TRBV12-2; TRBD1 was called by the table and not checked on the DNA. TRBV12-2 is an annotated pseudogene. The CDR3 contains 18 residues. Here the CDR3 reads CASRFRILYRVGNEKLFF. The CDR3 DNA reads TGTGCAAGTCGCTTCCGGATCCTATACAGGGTGGGGAATGAAAAACTGTTTTTT.

The V call is TRBV6-1, the J call TRBJ1-2; D is undetermined. The germline gives CDR1 MNHNS, CDR2 SASEGT. The CDR3 has 12 residues. V was pared by 3 bases and J by 8 bases, with 10 bases between. CDR3 nucleotides: TGTGCCAGCAGTGACCCTGTGGGCGGCTACACCTTC. As protein: CASSDPVGGYTF.

This clone appeared a single time. The V call is TRBV6-1, the J call TRBJ2-7; the match to TRBD1 covers 7 bases. The germline gives CDR1 MNHNS, CDR2 SASEGT. Losses at the gene ends were 6 bases for V and 2 bases for J; bases not matched to a gene: 4. CDR3 length: 13 residues. CDR3 DNA sequence: TGTGCCAGCAGGCAACAGGGGCCCTACGAGCAGTACTTC. Protein: CASRQQGPYEQYF.

The gene calls are TRBV6-5 and TRBJ2-1; tentative D call: TRBD2 (6 bases). There are 14 residues in the CDR3. From germline, CDR1 is MNHEY and CDR2 SVGAGI. Trimming removed 0 bases at V and 12 bases at J, with 15 bases between. The DNA of the CDR3 is TGTGCCAGCAGTTACTCGACGGGACTTGTCGTGCAGTTCTTC. Encoded protein: CASSYSTGLVVQFF.

This clone showed up just once. The V and J genes are TRBV4-3 and TRBJ2-7; 7 bases fit TRBD1. With 3 bases clipped from V and 0 bases from J, the junction kept 8 bases outside the gene matches. CDR1 is LGHNA and CDR2 is YSLEER in the germline V gene. This CDR3 is 16 amino acids long. For the CDR3, the DNA is TGCGCCAGCAGCCAGGGGACGACAGGGAGCTCCTACGAGCAGTACTTC. Residues: CASSQGTTGSSYEQYF.

The CDR3 loop is CASSYSTAGRYRDTF. The DNA of the CDR3 is TGTGCCAGCAGTTACTCGACGGCAGGGCGTTATAGGGACACCTTC. V is TRBV6-6 and J is TRBJ1-2; perhaps TRBD1 as D (5 bases). Germline V gives CDR1 MNHNY, CDR2 SVGAGI (reference sequence). The CDR3 has 15 residues. V lost 0 bases and J 12 bases, leaving 20 bases between the germline ends.

The chain links TRBV28 to TRBJ2-2; 7 bases are shared with TRBD2. The CDR3 totals 16 residues. Trimming took 3 bases from V and 2 from J; bases not matched to a gene: 6. Germline assignment: CDR1 MDHEN and CDR2 SYDVKM. CDR3 region: CASSFFRLANTGELFF. DNA of the CDR3: TGTGCCAGCAGTTTCTTCAGACTAGCCAACACCGGGGAGCTGTTTTTT.

This clone was detected a few times. This chain links TRBV5-1 with TRBJ2-7; TRBD2 agrees at 12 bases. There are 14 residues in the CDR3. Losses at the gene ends were 2 bases for V and 6 bases for J; bases not matched to a gene: 3. CDR1 and CDR2 (germline): SGHRS, YFSETQ. The CDR3 protein is CASSFQLAGGEQYF. Written as DNA, the CDR3 is TGCGCCAGCAGCTTCCAACTAGCGGGAGGCGAGCAGTACTTC.

The chain combines TRBV6-1 with TRBJ1-6; D is undetermined. The ends were cut back, 1 base at V and 8 bases at J, with 15 bases in the middle. Germline V gene data show CDR1 as MNHNS and CDR2 as SASEGT. This CDR3 spans 16 amino acids. The CDR3 spells CASSEVLRASDSPLHF. CDR3 sequence (DNA): TGTGCCAGCAGTGAAGTTTTGAGGGCAAGTGATTCACCCCTCCACTTT.

V and J are TRBV10-1 and TRBJ2-3; D gene ambiguous. The CDR3 covers 14 residues. CDR1 and CDR2 (germline): WNHNN, SYGVQD (reference sequence). V was cut by 2 bases and J by 0 bases, with 6 bases left in between. CDR3 in DNA: TGCGCCAGCAGTGAGATTACTAGCACAGATACGCAGTATTTT. Its protein product is CASSEITSTDTQYF.

V is TRBV6-5 and J is TRBJ2-1, with 11 nucleotides matching TRBD2. The V and J ends lost 5 bases and 6 bases, in that order; junction bases with no gene match: 3. Germline loops: CDR1 MNHEY, CDR2 SVGAGI. This CDR3 spans 14 amino acids. CDR3 residues: CASSGTSGSNEQFF. The CDR3 coding sequence is TGTGCCAGCAGTGGAACTAGCGGGAGCAATGAGCAGTTCTTC.

The sample holds one count of this clone. V usage is TRBV5-4 and J usage is TRBJ1-2, with 7 nucleotides matching TRBD1. CDR1 and CDR2 (germline): SGHNT, YYREEE (reference sequence). This CDR3 spans 15 amino acids. V was clipped by 4 bases and J by 4 bases; unmatched bases: 10. The CDR3 sequence is CASSSDRVGTYGYTF. The CDR3 coding sequence is TGTGCCAGCAGCAGCGACAGGGTAGGAACCTATGGCTACACCTTC.

V usage is TRBV5-1 and J usage is TRBJ1-2; a weak D match, TRBD1 (5 bases). Trimming pared 6 bases from V and 0 bases from J, leaving 15 bases between. Per the germline V gene, CDR1 is SGHRS and CDR2 is YFSETQ. The CDR3 loop spans 15 amino acids. In DNA form, the CDR3 reads TGCGCCAGCAAAACCGACAGTGCAGCTAACTATGGCTACACCTTC. Residues: CASKTDSAANYGYTF. The full variable domain, with the rest looked up from reference TRBV5-1 and TRBJ1-2, is KAGVTQTPRYLIKTRGQQVTLSCSPISGHRSVSWYQQTPGQGLQFLFEYFSETQRNKGNFPGRFSGRQFSNSRSEMNVSTLELGDSALYLCASKTDSAANYGYTFGSGTRLTVV.

This sequence joins TRBV19 and TRBJ1-5; D uncertain. CDR3 length equals 13 residues. Looked up from germline, CDR1 is LNHDA and CDR2 is SQIVND (reference sequence). The V gene lost 7 bases and the J gene lost 0 bases, with 7 bases spanning the gap. The CDR3 spells CASTRYSNQPQHF. CDR3 DNA: TGTGCCAGTACACGGTATAGCAATCAGCCCCAGCATTTT.

The gene calls are TRBV5-5 and TRBJ2-3, with TRBD2 as a possible D gene (6 bases). The CDR3 extends over 15 amino acids. Trimming left V 6 bases short and J 0 bases short, with 14 bases between. Germline V CDR1 and CDR2: SGHKS, YYEKEE (reference sequence). The CDR3 region has the DNA TGTGCCAGCAAAAAGACCGGGACTAGCACAGATACGCAGTATTTT. This translates into CASKKTGTSTDTQYF.

This chain uses TRBV5-5 with TRBJ1-4, with a possible D match to TRBD1 (6 bases). The V gene lost 0 bases and the J gene lost 4 bases, with 13 bases spanning the gap. Germline lookup yields CDR1 SGHKS and CDR2 YYEKEE (reference sequence). The CDR3 covers 16 residues. DNA of the CDR3: TGTGCCAGCAGCTTGGTTTACCGAGGGGGTAATGAAAAACTGTTTTTT. Protein: CASSLVYRGGNEKLFF.

V usage is TRBV29-1 and J usage is TRBJ1-2, with unresolved D. Germline-derived CDR1 and CDR2 are SQVTM and ANQGSEA. The CDR3 extends over 13 amino acids. Trimming pared 7 bases from V and 7 bases from J, leaving 19 bases between. The CDR3 loop is CSADRDSSSGYTF. CDR3 coding DNA: TGCAGCGCAGACCGGGATTCAAGTAGTGGCTACACCTTC.

The chain is built from TRBV10-3 and TRBJ2-7, with a possible D match to TRBD1 (6 bases). The CDR3 runs to 15 residues. V was shortened by 0 bases and J by 2 bases, with 11 bases between the two germline ends. CDR1 and CDR2 (germline): ENHRY, SYGVKD. The CDR3 nucleotides read TGTGCCATCAGTGAGTCAGGGGGTAATCCCTACGAGCAGTACTTC. Translating gives CAISESGGNPYEQYF.

This clone was picked up one time. The V and J genes are TRBV19 and TRBJ2-3; 10 bases match TRBD1. There are 16 residues in the CDR3. Germline trimming cut 5 bases from V and 2 bases from J; bases unmatched to any gene: 7. CDR1 is LNHDA and CDR2 is SQIVND in the germline V gene (reference sequence). CDR3 in amino acids: CASSAGTGASTDTQYF. DNA for the CDR3: TGTGCCAGTAGTGCCGGGACAGGGGCTTCCACAGATACGCAGTATTTT.